This T cell receptor (beta chain) was recovered during a study of long-term antiretroviral therapy in people with HIV. J was trimmed by 7 bases and V by 3 bases; bases with no gene match: 7. Germline CDR1 MGHDK, CDR2 SYGVNS. The CDR3 length is 14 residues. The libraries were made with immunoSEQ v3.0 at survey level. TCRdb's table, derived via immunoSEQ multiplex PCR, lists solely in-frame clones and lacks some. The sample has just under 20,000 clones, about 70% seen once. The TCR comes from a man between 18 and 29 years old with HIV. This sequence joins TRBV25-1 and TRBJ2-7, with 9 bases identical to TRBD2. Here the sequenced sample was unsorted PBMCs, taken 0.5 years before starting antiretroviral therapy. The CDR3 reads CASSDGSGSSEQYF. The CDR3 region has the DNA TGTGCCAGCAGTGACGGTAGCGGGAGTAGTGAGCAGTACTTC.